A single sample is the source of the 30 T cell receptor beta chains below, sequenced in a study of CD8 T cells in Susac syndrome. When the RNA was reverse transcribed, random hexamers were used with an input of roughly 0.45 to 1 ug. TCRdb re-analysed the immunoSEQ multiplex PCR reads in MiXCR, keeping a single row per CDR3 protein. The table lists about 440,000 distinct CDR3 sequences, approximately 89% of them singletons. The sequenced material came from CD8+ T cells from PBMCs. The receptors shown here come from a human donor with multiple sclerosis.

The V call is TRBV6-1, the J call TRBJ1-1; 9 nucleotides agree with TRBD1. There are 15 residues in the CDR3. Germline V CDR1 and CDR2: MNHNS, SASEGT. With 1 base clipped from V and 7 bases from J, the junction kept 7 bases outside the gene matches. In DNA form, the CDR3 reads TGTGCCAGCAGTGAAGAGACAGGGGGAATCAGTGAAGCTTTCTTT. Translated: CASSEETGGISEAFF.

The chain joins TRBV13 to TRBJ2-7; D is possibly TRBD1 (7 bases). Trimming removed 4 bases from V and 7 bases from J, with 20 bases in between. The CDR3 totals 15 residues. Per the germline V gene, CDR1 is PRHDT and CDR2 is FYEKMQ (reference sequence). The CDR3 here is CASSSRQGGGIEQYF. CDR3 DNA: TGTGCCAGCAGCTCCCGGCAGGGGGGCGGTATTGAGCAGTACTTC.

The V call is TRBV28, the J call TRBJ2-5; weak D call: TRBD2 (6 bases). The CDR3 totals 14 residues. Germline V CDR1 and CDR2: MDHEN, SYDVKM. Trimming left V 7 bases short and J 8 bases short, with 20 bases between. CDR3 loop: CASKGLEGGHTQYF. The DNA for the CDR3 is TGTGCCAGCAAGGGGTTGGAGGGAGGCCATACCCAGTACTTC.

This rearrangement joins TRBV10-3 to TRBJ2-2; 7 bases agree with TRBD2. Germline trimming cut 0 bases from V and 4 bases from J; bases unmatched to any gene: 5. CDR3 length equals 16 residues. In germline, CDR1 is ENHRY, CDR2 SYGVKD. The CDR3 reads CAISESASGSTGELFF. CDR3 coding DNA: TGTGCCATCAGTGAGTCGGCTAGCGGCTCCACCGGGGAGCTGTTTTTT.

This sequence joins TRBV7-8 and TRBJ2-7, with TRBD1 identical over 11 bases. Per the germline V gene, CDR1 is SGHVS and CDR2 is FQNEAQ. V was pared by 5 bases and J by 3 bases, with 9 bases of the junction left unmatched. The length of the CDR3 is 16 residues. The CDR3 loop reads CASSRNRDRGYYEQYF. The DNA for the CDR3 is TGTGCCAGCAGCCGCAACAGGGACAGGGGGTACTACGAGCAGTACTTC. Looking up the rest from reference TRBV7-8 and TRBJ2-7 gives the full variable domain: GAGVSQSPRYKVAKRGQDVALRCDPISGHVSLFWYQQALGQGPEFLTYFQNEAQLDKSGLPSDRFFAERPEGSVSTLKIQRTQQEDSAVYLCASSRNRDRGYYEQYFGPGTRLTVT.

V is TRBV12-3 or TRBV12-4 and J is TRBJ2-2; no firm D call. The CDR3 has 13 amino acids. V lost 3 bases and J 5 bases, leaving 7 bases between the germline ends. The CDR3 loop is CASSLNPTGELFF. CDR3 DNA: TGTGCCAGCAGTTTGAATCCGACCGGGGAGCTGTTTTTT.

J is TRBJ2-7 and V is TRBV10-3, with D perhaps matching TRBD1 (6 bases). Per the germline V gene, CDR1 is ENHRY and CDR2 is SYGVKD. V was clipped by 4 bases and J by 2 bases, with 12 bases between them. The CDR3 loop spans 14 amino acids. As DNA, the CDR3 is TGTGCCATCAGTGGTCCAGGGGCCCCCTACGAGCAGTACTTC. Its protein product is CAISGPGAPYEQYF.

The chain uses TRBV4-1 and TRBJ2-5, with 8 bases lining up with TRBD1. Germline assignment: CDR1 MGHRA and CDR2 YSYEKL. V was clipped by 0 bases and J by 5 bases; unmatched bases: 5. This CDR3 has 15 amino acids. CDR3 region: CASSQEDRDLETQYF. Here the CDR3 DNA reads TGCGCCAGCAGCCAAGAGGACAGGGATCTGGAGACCCAGTACTTC.

This clonotype was seen a few times. The V call is TRBV27, the J call TRBJ2-1; D possibly corresponds to TRBD1 (5 bases). The CDR3 loop spans 13 amino acids. Trimming pared 0 bases from V and 9 bases from J, leaving 9 bases between. From germline, CDR1 is MNHEY and CDR2 SMNVEV (reference sequence). CDR3 sequence: CASSLSGAAEQFF. The CDR3 nucleotides are TGTGCCAGCAGTTTATCAGGGGCGGCTGAGCAGTTCTTC.

This clonotype was counted only a few times. The chain links TRBV5-5 to TRBJ1-1; D unclear. Germline-derived CDR1 and CDR2 are SGHKS and YYEKEE (reference sequence). V was clipped by 2 bases and J by 3 bases, with 5 bases between them. CDR3 length: 12 amino acids. The CDR3 region is CASSLTDTEAFF. As DNA, the CDR3 is TGTGCCAGCAGCTTAACAGACACTGAAGCTTTCTTT.

The CDR3 DNA is TGTGCCAGCAGTCCTACGACAGGGGCGGCAACTGATGGCTACACCTTC. This codes for CASSPTTGAATDGYTF. The genes are TRBV6-1 and TRBJ1-2; 8 nucleotides match TRBD1. V was clipped by 5 bases and J by 6 bases; unmatched bases: 14. Germline CDR1 reads MNHNS; CDR2 reads SASEGT. CDR3 length equals 16 residues.

The CDR3 bases are TGTGCCTCCGACCCTGTGCGGAATACGCAGTATTTT. Its translation: CASDPVRNTQYF. This sequence joins TRBV30 and TRBJ2-3; D is unclear. Trimming took 7 bases from V and 7 from J, leaving 15 bases between them. Germline assignment: CDR1 GTSNPN and CDR2 SVGIG (reference sequence). The CDR3 length is 12 residues.

This clonotype was observed a handful of times. This rearrangement joins TRBV2 to TRBJ1-5; maybe TRBD1 (6 bases). The CDR3 is made up of 13 amino acids. Germline V gene sequence: CDR1 SNHLY, CDR2 FYNNEI. Trimming left V 5 bases short and J 5 bases short, with 10 bases between. CDR3 loop: CASSQGFDQPQHF. The CDR3 DNA follows: TGTGCCAGCAGTCAGGGGTTTGATCAGCCCCAGCATTTT.

This clonotype was observed a single time. The CDR3 sequence: CASSPHRGSGNTIYF. The CDR3 DNA sequence: TGTGCCAGCAGCCCTCACAGGGGCTCTGGAAACACCATATATTTT. The rearrangement links TRBV7-8 to TRBJ1-3; 7 bases agree with TRBD1. This CDR3 comprises 15 residues. The V and J ends lost 5 bases and 0 bases, in that order; junction bases with no gene match: 4. Germline V CDR1 and CDR2: SGHVS, FQNEAQ.

To note about this clonotype: At one end the junction does not follow the germline gene, possibly because of a read error. The CDR3 is CASSLDTGLAGGPF. The DNA for the CDR3 is TGTGCCAGCAGCTTGGATACGGGGCTAGCGGGAGGGCCCTTC. This chain joins TRBV5-6 and TRBJ2-1; 12 nucleotides match TRBD2. The CDR3 is 14 amino acids. Germline V gives CDR1 SGHDT, CDR2 YYEEEE.

This clonotype appeared once. The genes are TRBV5-1 and TRBJ2-5, with a weak D call TRBD1 (6 bases). Trimming removed 0 bases at V and 4 bases at J, with 19 bases between. CDR3 length equals 17 residues. The germline V gene has CDR1 SGHRS and CDR2 YFSETQ. This chain's CDR3 is CASSLGTQGPVGETQYF. CDR3 nucleotides: TGCGCCAGCAGCTTGGGAACCCAGGGGCCCGTAGGAGAGACCCAGTACTTC.

The rearrangement links TRBV6-5 to TRBJ1-1; 10 bases fit TRBD1. In germline, CDR1 is MNHEY, CDR2 SVGAGI. The CDR3 is 12 residues long. With V trimmed by 6 bases and J by 7 bases, 2 bases remained unmatched. The CDR3 coding sequence is TGTGCCAGCAGGGGACAGGGGATTGAAGCTTTCTTT. Translated: CASRGQGIEAFF.

The chain is built from TRBV2 and TRBJ2-7, with D possibly being TRBD1 (5 bases). The V and J ends lost 8 bases and 3 bases respectively, with 8 bases between them. The CDR3 spans 11 residues. The germline V gene has CDR1 SNHLY and CDR2 FYNNEI. This CDR3 is CASLDNYEQYF. The DNA for the CDR3 is TGTGCCAGCTTGGACAACTACGAGCAGTACTTC.

About this clonotype itself: Compared with germline, one end of the junction differs, possibly owing to a read error. The chain has TRBV27 and TRBJ1-5, with D hard to call. Germline V gives CDR1 MNHEY, CDR2 SMNVEV (reference sequence). This CDR3 comprises 14 residues. CDR3 sequence (DNA): TGTGCCAGCAGTGAGCTTGCGGGAAACCAGCCCCGGCATTTT. It encodes CASSELAGNQPRHF.

The CDR3 loop reads CASRAEATEAFF. In DNA, the CDR3 is TGTGCCAGCAGAGCCGAGGCCACTGAAGCTTTCTTT. The J gene is TRBJ1-1, the V gene TRBV27; D remains unclear. With 6 bases removed from V and 4 bases from J, the gap between germline ends came to 9 bases. The CDR3 runs 12 residues. Germline V gene lookup returns CDR1 MNHEY and CDR2 SMNVEV (reference sequence).

The gene calls are TRBV4-1 and TRBJ2-7; D gene unclear. Per germline, CDR1 MGHRA and CDR2 YSYEKL. Trimming left V 0 bases short and J 2 bases short, with 5 bases between. This CDR3 contains 13 residues. This CDR3 is CASSQEGPYEQYF. The CDR3 nucleotides read TGCGCCAGCAGCCAAGAAGGGCCCTACGAGCAGTACTTC.

The V gene is TRBV5-1, the J gene TRBJ1-1; TRBD1 matches at 7 bases. V was pared by 4 bases and J by 1 base, with 7 bases of the junction left unmatched. The germline V gene has CDR1 SGHRS and CDR2 YFSETQ. The CDR3 loop spans 15 amino acids. CDR3 nucleotides: TGCGCCAGCAGCACCGGGACAGACGAGAACACTGAAGCTTTCTTT. This gives the protein CASSTGTDENTEAFF.

The chain has TRBV3-1 and TRBJ1-2; D is unclear. Trimming cost V 0 bases and J 4 bases, with 15 bases left between them. This CDR3 is 16 amino acids long. Germline values: CDR1 LGHDT, CDR2 YNNKEL (reference sequence). For the CDR3, the DNA is TGTGCCAGCAGCCAAGATCCCTCACCCGGAGGCTATGGCTACACCTTC. Translation gives CASSQDPSPGGYGYTF.

This chain links TRBV11-2 with TRBJ2-1; no clear D gene. Germline assignment: CDR1 SGHAT and CDR2 FQNNGV. V lost 1 base to trimming and J lost 10 bases, with 11 bases between them. The CDR3 runs 13 residues. The CDR3 DNA reads as TGTGCCAGCAGCTTAGGGCGCCTTGGGGAGCAGTTCTTC. Translating gives CASSLGRLGEQFF.

The chain has TRBV4-1 and TRBJ1-2; D remains unclear. The CDR3 runs 16 residues. Germline loops: CDR1 MGHRA, CDR2 YSYEKL. Trimming took 1 base from V and 0 from J, leaving 12 bases between them. Written as DNA, the CDR3 is TGCGCCAGCAGCCAAGTTTCAGGCCAAGCTAACTATGGCTACACCTTC. Amino acid sequence: CASSQVSGQANYGYTF.

CDR3 region: CASSFTGTGHEQYF. Here the CDR3 DNA reads TGTGCCAGCTCGTTTACCGGGACAGGGCACGAGCAGTACTTC. The gene calls are TRBV27 and TRBJ2-7, with 9 bases identical to TRBD1. V shed 8 bases and J 5 bases; nucleotides not matched to a gene: 10. The germline gives CDR1 MNHEY, CDR2 SMNVEV (reference sequence). This CDR3 has 14 residues.

This clonotype was detected only a few times. The chain carries TRBV4-1 and TRBJ1-1, with D unresolved. Germline loops: CDR1 MGHRA, CDR2 YSYEKL. V was clipped by 3 bases and J by 12 bases, with 17 bases between them. The CDR3 totals 13 residues. This chain's CDR3 is CASSQGIGLETFF. Here the CDR3 DNA reads TGCGCCAGCAGCCAGGGGATAGGACTTGAGACTTTCTTT.

The chain links TRBV4-1 to TRBJ1-4, with 11 positions matching TRBD1. This CDR3 has 17 residues. Germline CDR1 reads MGHRA; CDR2 reads YSYEKL. Trimming at V came to 2 bases and at J to 5 bases, leaving 7 bases not matched to a gene. The CDR3 DNA follows: TGCGCCAGCAGCCAACTTGGACAGGGGGCGATGAATGAAAAACTGTTTTTT. Amino acid sequence: CASSQLGQGAMNEKLFF.

This chain links TRBV19 with TRBJ2-7, with 10 bases identical to TRBD2. There are 15 residues in the CDR3. CDR1 and CDR2 (germline): LNHDA, SQIVND (reference sequence). The J segment lost 3 bases and the V segment lost 4 bases, leaving 6 bases of the junction unmatched. The CDR3, as DNA: TGTGCCAGTAGTACCACCGGGACTAGCGACTACGAGCAGTACTTC. This sequence encodes CASSTTGTSDYEQYF.

The chain joins TRBV6-2 or TRBV6-3 to TRBJ1-5; TRBD1 agrees at 9 bases. From germline, CDR1 is MNHEY and CDR2 SVGEGT. Unmatched junction bases numbered 1, after V lost 0 bases and J lost 4 bases. CDR3 length: 15 amino acids. The CDR3 spells CASSYSDRGNQPQHF. The CDR3, as DNA: TGTGCCAGCAGTTACTCCGACAGGGGGAATCAGCCCCAGCATTTT.